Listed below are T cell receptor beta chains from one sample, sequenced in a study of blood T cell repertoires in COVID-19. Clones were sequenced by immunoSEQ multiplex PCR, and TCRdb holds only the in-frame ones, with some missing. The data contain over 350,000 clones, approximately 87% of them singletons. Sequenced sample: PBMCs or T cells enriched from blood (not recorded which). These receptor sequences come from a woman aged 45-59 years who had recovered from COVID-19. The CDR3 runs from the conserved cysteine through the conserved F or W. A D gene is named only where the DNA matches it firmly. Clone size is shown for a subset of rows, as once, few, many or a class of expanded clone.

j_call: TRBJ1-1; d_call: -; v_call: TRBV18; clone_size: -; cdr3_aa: CASSPNGMNTEAFF; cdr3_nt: TGTGCCAGCTCACCAAACGGGATGAACACTGAAGCTTTCTTT
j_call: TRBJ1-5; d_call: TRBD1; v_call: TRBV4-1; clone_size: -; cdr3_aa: CASSQDKPPGGGKNQPQHF; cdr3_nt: TGCGCCAGCAGCCAAGATAAGCCCCCAGGGGGCGGAAAAAATCAGCCCCAGCATTTT
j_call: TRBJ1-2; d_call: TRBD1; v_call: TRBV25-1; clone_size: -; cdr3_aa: CASSESGNRGGYTF; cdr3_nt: TGTGCCAGCAGTGAATCAGGGAACAGGGGTGGCTACACCTTC
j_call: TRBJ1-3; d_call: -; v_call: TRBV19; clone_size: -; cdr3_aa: CATQPGHSFGNTIYF; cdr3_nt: TGTGCCACCCAACCCGGACATTCCTTCGGGAACACCATATATTTT
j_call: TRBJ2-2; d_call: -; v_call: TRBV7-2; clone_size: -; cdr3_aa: CASSEAQYTGELFF; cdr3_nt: TGTGCCAGCAGCGAAGCACAGTACACCGGGGAGCTGTTTTTT
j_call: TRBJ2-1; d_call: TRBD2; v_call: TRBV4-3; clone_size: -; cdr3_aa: CASSQVASGVYEQFF; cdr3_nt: TGCGCCAGCAGCCAAGTGGCTAGCGGGGTGTATGAGCAGTTCTTC
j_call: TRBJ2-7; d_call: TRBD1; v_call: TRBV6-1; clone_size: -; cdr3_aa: CASSEGQGGYEQYF; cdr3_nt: TGTGCCAGCAGTGAGGGACAGGGTGGCTACGAGCAGTACTTC
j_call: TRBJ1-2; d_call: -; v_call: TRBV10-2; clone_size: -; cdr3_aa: CASSDGAGQWGYTF; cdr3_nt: TGCGCCAGCAGTGATGGGGCCGGCCAATGGGGCTACACCTTC
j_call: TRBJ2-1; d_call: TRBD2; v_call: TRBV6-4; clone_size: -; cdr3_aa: CASSERLAGGNEQFF; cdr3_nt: TGTGCCAGCAGTGAAAGACTAGCGGGGGGCAATGAGCAGTTCTTC
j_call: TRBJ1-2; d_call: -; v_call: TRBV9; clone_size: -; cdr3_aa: CAGGGYNYGYTF; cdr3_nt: TGTGCCGGCGGGGGTTATAACTATGGCTACACCTTC
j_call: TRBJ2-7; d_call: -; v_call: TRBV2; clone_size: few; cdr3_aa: CASSSSWLYEQYF; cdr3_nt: TGTGCCAGCAGTAGTTCATGGCTCTACGAGCAGTACTTC
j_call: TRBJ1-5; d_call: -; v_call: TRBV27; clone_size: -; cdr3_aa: CASSLSWAQPQHF; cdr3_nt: TGTGCCAGCAGTTTATCGTGGGCCCAGCCCCAGCATTTT
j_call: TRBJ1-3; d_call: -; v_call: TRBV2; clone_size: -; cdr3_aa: CASSEIVSENTIYF; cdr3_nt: TGTGCCAGCAGCGAGATCGTGTCGGAGAACACCATATATTTT
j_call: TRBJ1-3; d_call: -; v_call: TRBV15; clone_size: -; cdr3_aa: CATSRDLGAGGNTIYF; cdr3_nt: TGTGCCACCAGCAGAGATCTGGGGGCTGGAGGAAACACCATATATTTT
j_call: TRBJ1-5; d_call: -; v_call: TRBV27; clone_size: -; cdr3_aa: CASSLSAGLGGQPQHF; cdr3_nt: TGTGCCAGCAGTTTATCGGCGGGGTTAGGTGGTCAGCCCCAGCATTTT
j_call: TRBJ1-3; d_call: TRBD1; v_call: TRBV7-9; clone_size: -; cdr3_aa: CASSPRTGVGNTIYF; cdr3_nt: TGTGCCAGCAGCCCCAGGACAGGCGTCGGGAACACCATATATTTT
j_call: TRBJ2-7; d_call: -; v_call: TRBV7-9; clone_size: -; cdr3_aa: CASSPSGGRYEQYF; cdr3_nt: TGTGCCAGCAGCCCGTCCGGAGGTCGCTACGAGCAGTACTTC
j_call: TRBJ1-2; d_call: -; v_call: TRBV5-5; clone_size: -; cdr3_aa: CASSLGFDLSYGYTF; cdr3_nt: TGTGCCAGCAGCTTGGGATTCGACTTAAGCTATGGCTACACCTTC
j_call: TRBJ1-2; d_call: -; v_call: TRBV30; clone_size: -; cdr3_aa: CAWSVGSRAQYGYTF; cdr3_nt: TGTGCCTGGAGTGTAGGCTCCAGGGCTCAATATGGCTACACCTTC
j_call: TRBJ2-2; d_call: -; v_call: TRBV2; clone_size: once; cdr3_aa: CASSVQQGNTGELFF; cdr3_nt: TGTGCCAGCAGTGTTCAACAGGGGAACACCGGGGAGCTGTTTTTT
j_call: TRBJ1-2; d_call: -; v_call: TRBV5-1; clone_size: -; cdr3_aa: CASSYSNYGYTF; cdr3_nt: TGCGCCAGCAGCTACAGCAACTATGGCTACACCTTC
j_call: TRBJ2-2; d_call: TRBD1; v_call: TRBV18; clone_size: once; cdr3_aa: CASSLGQDTGELFF; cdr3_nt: TGTGCCAGCTCACTGGGACAGGACACCGGGGAGCTGTTTTTT
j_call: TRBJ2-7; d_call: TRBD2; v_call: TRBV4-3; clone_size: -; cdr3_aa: CASSQRTSQSYEQYF; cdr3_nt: TGCGCCAGCAGCCAGCGGACTAGCCAATCCTACGAGCAGTACTTC
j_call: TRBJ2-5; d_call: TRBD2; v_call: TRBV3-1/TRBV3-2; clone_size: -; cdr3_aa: CASSQDRASGGLQETQYF; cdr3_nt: TGTGCCAGCAGCCAAGATCGAGCTAGCGGGGGTCTCCAAGAGACCCAGTACTTC
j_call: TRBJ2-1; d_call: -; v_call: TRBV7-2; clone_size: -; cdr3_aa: CASRSLKGQNEQFF; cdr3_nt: TGTGCCAGCAGGTCCTTGAAGGGGCAGAATGAGCAGTTCTTC
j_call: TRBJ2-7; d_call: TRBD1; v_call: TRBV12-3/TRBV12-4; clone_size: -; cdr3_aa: CASSHGTVYEQYF; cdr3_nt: TGTGCCAGCAGTCACGGGACAGTCTACGAGCAGTACTTC
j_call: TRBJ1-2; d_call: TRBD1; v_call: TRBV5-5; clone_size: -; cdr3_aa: CASSQQGNYGYTF; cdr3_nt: TGTGCCAGCAGCCAACAGGGGAACTATGGCTACACCTTC
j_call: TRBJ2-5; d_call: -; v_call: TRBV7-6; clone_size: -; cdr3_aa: CASSLEASDGFGTQYF; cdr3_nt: TGTGCCAGCAGCTTAGAGGCTAGCGATGGATTCGGGACCCAGTACTTC
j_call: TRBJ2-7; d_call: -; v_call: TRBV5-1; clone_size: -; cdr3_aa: CASSLESGAGSPNF; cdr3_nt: TGCGCCAGCAGCTTGGAGTCGGGTGCGGGAAGTCCGAACTTC
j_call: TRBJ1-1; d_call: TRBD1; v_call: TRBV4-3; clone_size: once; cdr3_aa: CASSQAWKGDRMNTEAFF; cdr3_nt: TGCGCCAGCAGCCAAGCATGGAAAGGGGACAGAATGAACACTGAAGCTTTCTTT
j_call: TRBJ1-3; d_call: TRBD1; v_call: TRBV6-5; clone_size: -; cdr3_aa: CASSYSRGGEDTIYF; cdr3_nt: TGTGCCAGCAGTTACTCGAGAGGGGGCGAAGACACCATATATTTT
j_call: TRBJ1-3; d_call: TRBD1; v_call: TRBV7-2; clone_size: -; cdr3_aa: CASSTDRGNTIYF; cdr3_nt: TGTGCCAGCAGCACGGACAGGGGAAACACCATATATTTT
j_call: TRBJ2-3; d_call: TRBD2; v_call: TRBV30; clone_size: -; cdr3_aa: CAWNRLAGITDTQYF; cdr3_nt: TGTGCCTGGAATCGACTAGCGGGGATCACAGATACGCAGTATTTT
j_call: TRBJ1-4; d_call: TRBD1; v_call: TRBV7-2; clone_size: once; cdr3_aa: CASSSTGAREKLFF; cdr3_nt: TGTGCCAGCAGCTCGACAGGGGCAAGGGAAAAACTGTTTTTT
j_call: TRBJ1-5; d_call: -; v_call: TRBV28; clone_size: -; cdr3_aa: CASTATGYQPQHF; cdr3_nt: TGTGCCAGCACCGCTACAGGGTACCAGCCCCAGCATTTT
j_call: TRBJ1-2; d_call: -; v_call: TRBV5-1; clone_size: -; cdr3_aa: CASSLREANYGYTF; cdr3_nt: TGCGCCAGCAGCCTACGTGAGGCTAACTATGGCTACACCTTC
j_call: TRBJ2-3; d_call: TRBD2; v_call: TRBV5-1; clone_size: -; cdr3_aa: CASSLGTLAGGSTDTQYF; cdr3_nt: TGCGCCAGCAGCTTGGGAACCTTAGCGGGGGGTTCCACAGATACGCAGTATTTT
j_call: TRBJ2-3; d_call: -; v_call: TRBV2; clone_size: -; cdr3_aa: CASSEQSFSADTQYF; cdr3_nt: TGTGCCAGCAGTGAACAGAGCTTTAGCGCAGATACGCAGTATTTT
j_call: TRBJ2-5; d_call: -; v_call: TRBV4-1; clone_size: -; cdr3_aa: CASSQTGTSETQYF; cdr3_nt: TGCGCCAGCAGCCAGACCGGGACTTCCGAGACCCAGTACTTC
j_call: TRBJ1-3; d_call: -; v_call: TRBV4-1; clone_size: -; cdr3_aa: CASSPNPGISGNTIYF; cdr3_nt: TGCGCCAGCAGCCCAAACCCGGGAATCTCTGGAAACACCATATATTTT
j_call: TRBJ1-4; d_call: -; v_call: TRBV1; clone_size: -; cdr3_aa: CTRIPTGPRGLGVEKLFF; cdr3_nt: TGCACCAGAATTCCCACCGGGCCCCGCGGACTCGGGGTTGAAAAACTGTTTTTT
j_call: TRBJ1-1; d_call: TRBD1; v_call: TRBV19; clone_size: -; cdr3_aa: CASSKDRGPQGTEAFF; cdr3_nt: TGTGCCAGTAGTAAGGACAGGGGACCCCAAGGCACTGAAGCTTTCTTT
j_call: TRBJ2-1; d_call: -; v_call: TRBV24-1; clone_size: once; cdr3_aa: CATSAENRGNEQFF; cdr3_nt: TGTGCCACCAGTGCCGAGAACCGGGGCAATGAGCAGTTCTTC
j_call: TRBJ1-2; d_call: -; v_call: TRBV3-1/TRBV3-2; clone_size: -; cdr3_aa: CASSQDPGNYGYTF; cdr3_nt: TGTGCCAGCAGCCAAGATCCGGGTAACTATGGCTACACCTTC
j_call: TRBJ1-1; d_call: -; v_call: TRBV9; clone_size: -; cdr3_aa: CASSVDRALNTEAFF; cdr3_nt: TGTGCCAGCAGCGTAGACAGGGCCCTAAACACTGAAGCTTTCTTT
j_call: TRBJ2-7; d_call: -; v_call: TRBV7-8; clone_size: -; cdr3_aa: CASSFLGSFEQYF; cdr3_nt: TGTGCCAGCAGCTTTCTAGGCAGCTTCGAGCAGTACTTC
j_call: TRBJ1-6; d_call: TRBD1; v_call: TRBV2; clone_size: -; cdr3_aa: CATRTGSSSPLHF; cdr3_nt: TGTGCCACCAGGACAGGCTCCAGTTCACCCCTCCACTTT
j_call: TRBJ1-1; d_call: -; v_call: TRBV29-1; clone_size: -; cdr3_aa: CSVDGDSNTEAFF; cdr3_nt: TGCAGCGTTGATGGAGATTCGAACACTGAAGCTTTCTTT
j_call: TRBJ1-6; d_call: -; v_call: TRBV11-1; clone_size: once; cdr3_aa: CASSLARIQGSPLHF; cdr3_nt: TGTGCCAGCAGCTTAGCGAGGATCCAGGGCTCACCCCTCCACTTT
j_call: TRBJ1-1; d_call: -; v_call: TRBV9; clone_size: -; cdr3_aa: CASSPGVDGRRNFEAFF; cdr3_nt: TGTGCCAGCAGCCCAGGGGTGGACGGCCGTCGCAATTTTGAAGCTTTCTTT
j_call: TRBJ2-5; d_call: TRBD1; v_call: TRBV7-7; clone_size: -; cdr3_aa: CASSLADRGQETQYF; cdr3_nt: TGTGCTAGCAGCTTAGCCGACAGGGGCCAAGAGACCCAGTACTTC
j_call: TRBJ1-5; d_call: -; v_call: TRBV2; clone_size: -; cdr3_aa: CASSEREWPQHF; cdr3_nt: TGTGCCAGCAGTGAGAGGGAATGGCCCCAGCATTTT
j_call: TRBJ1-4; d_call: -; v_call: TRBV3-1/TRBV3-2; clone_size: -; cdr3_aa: CASSQEGAGVEKLFF; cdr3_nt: TGTGCCAGCAGCCAAGAAGGGGCAGGGGTCGAAAAACTGTTTTTT
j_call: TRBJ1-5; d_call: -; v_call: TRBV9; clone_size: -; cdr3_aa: CASSSGVGQPQHF; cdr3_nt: TGTGCCAGCAGCTCAGGGGTCGGTCAGCCCCAGCATTTT
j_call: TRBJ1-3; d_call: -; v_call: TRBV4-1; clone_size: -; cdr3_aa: CASSQVAGMGGNTIYF; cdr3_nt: TGCGCCAGCAGCCAAGTGGCAGGGATGGGAGGAAACACCATATATTTT
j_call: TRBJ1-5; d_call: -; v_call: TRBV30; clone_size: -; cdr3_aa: CAWSVGGRNQPQHF; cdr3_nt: TGTGCCTGGAGTGTAGGTGGGCGAAATCAGCCCCAGCATTTT
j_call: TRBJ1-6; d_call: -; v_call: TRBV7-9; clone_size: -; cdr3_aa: CASSLVREAPLHF; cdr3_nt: TGTGCCAGCAGCTTAGTAAGGGAGGCCCCCCTCCACTTT
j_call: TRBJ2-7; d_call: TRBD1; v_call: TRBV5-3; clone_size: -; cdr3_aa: CARSHLRQGQSYEQYF; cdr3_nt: TGTGCCAGAAGCCATCTTAGACAGGGGCAATCCTACGAGCAGTACTTC